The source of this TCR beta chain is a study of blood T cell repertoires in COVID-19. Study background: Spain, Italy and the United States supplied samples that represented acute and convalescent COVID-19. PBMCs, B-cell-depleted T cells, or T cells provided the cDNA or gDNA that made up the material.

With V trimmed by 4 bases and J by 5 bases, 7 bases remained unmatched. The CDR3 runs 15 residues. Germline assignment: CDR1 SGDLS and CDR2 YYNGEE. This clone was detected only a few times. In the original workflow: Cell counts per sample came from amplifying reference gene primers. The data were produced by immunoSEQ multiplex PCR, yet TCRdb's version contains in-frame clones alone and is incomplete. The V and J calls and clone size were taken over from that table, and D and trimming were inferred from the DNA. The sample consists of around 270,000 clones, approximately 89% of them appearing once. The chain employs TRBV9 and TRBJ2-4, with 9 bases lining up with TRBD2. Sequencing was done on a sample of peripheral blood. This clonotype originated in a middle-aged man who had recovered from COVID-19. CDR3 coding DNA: TGTGCCAGCAGCCCAGCGGGGGGCGTTCAAAACATTCAGTACTTC. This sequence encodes CASSPAGGVQNIQYF. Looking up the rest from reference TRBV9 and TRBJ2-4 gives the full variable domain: DSGVTQTPKHLITATGQRVTLRCSPRSGDLSVYWYQQSLDQGLQFLIQYYNGEERAKGNILERFSAQQFPDLHSELNLSSLELGDSALYFCASSPAGGVQNIQYFGAGTRLSVL.